The source of this T cell receptor (beta chain) is a study of blood T cells in healthy people across ages. General study results and limits: A greater number of naive CD4+ cells and higher diversity distinguished long-lived donors from aged donors.

For this clonotype: Its antigen is not known.

V lost 4 bases and J lost 3; bases outside the gene matches: 7. Germline V CDR1 and CDR2: SGHTA, FQGTGA. The CDR3 sequence is 17 residues long. PCR was performed a second time for about 6 to 11 cycles using a sample-barcoded 5' primer and a J-beta primer mix. MiXCR, run by TCRdb on the 5' RACE reads, gives a single entry per CDR3 protein. The sample records about 830,000 distinct CDR3 sequences, around 62% being singletons. The chain uses TRBV7-3 and TRBJ2-1, with TRBD2 identical over 12 bases. This clonotype was sampled from a man between 25 and 39 years old in good health. The sequenced sample was blood. As DNA, the CDR3 is TGTGCCAGCAGCTCCGAAACGACTAGCGGGGGCTACAATGAGCAGTTCTTC. It specifies CASSSETTSGGYNEQFF.